Listed below are T cell receptor beta chains from one sample, sequenced in a study of graft-versus-host responses after intestinal transplantation. Clones were read by immunoSEQ multiplex PCR, and TCRdb kept only the in-frame ones, dropping some. The data contain roughly 15,000 clones, more than 65% of them singletons. The source material was ileum tissue, sampled 27 days after intestinal transplant. These receptors came from a human patient who received an intestinal transplant, so some T cells may come from the graft donor. The CDR3 runs from the conserved cysteine through the conserved F or W. Fields, in order: J gene, V gene, clone size, D gene, CDR3 protein, CDR3 DNA. The D gene is left open where the match is weak. Only part of the rows carry a size: once, few, many, or a class if the clone is expanded.

j_call: TRBJ1-5; v_call: TRBV2; clone_size: NA; d_call: TRBD1; cdr3_aa: CASTPGTGNQPQHF; cdr3_nt: TGTGCCAGCACGCCCGGGACAGGGAATCAGCCCCAGCATTTT
j_call: TRBJ1-2; v_call: TRBV6-1; clone_size: NA; d_call: NA; cdr3_aa: CASSESPDGYTF; cdr3_nt: TGTGCCAGCAGTGAAAGCCCGGATGGCTACACCTTC
j_call: TRBJ1-4; v_call: TRBV5-1; clone_size: few; d_call: NA; cdr3_aa: CASSLQGVATNEKLFF; cdr3_nt: TGCGCCAGCAGCTTGCAGGGTGTGGCAACTAATGAAAAACTGTTTTTT
j_call: TRBJ2-1; v_call: TRBV6-6; clone_size: few; d_call: NA; cdr3_aa: CASSYGGYNEQFF; cdr3_nt: TGTGCCAGCAGTTACGGAGGATACAATGAGCAGTTCTTC
j_call: TRBJ2-5; v_call: TRBV4-3; clone_size: once; d_call: TRBD2; cdr3_aa: CASSIRGGGETQYF; cdr3_nt: TGCGCCAGCAGCATCCGGGGGGGCGGAGAGACCCAGTACTTC
j_call: TRBJ2-3; v_call: TRBV6-6; clone_size: NA; d_call: NA; cdr3_aa: CASSYSGTSTDTQYF; cdr3_nt: TGTGCCAGCAGTTACTCGGGGACTAGCACAGATACGCAGTATTTT
j_call: TRBJ2-1; v_call: TRBV4-2; clone_size: NA; d_call: TRBD2; cdr3_aa: CATRSGGPDTEQFF; cdr3_nt: TGTGCCACCCGTAGCGGGGGGCCAGACACTGAGCAGTTCTTC
j_call: TRBJ1-1; v_call: TRBV27; clone_size: few; d_call: NA; cdr3_aa: CASSLSKGGGTEAFF; cdr3_nt: TGTGCCAGCAGTTTATCGAAAGGTGGGGGGACTGAAGCTTTCTTT
j_call: TRBJ2-6; v_call: TRBV15; clone_size: NA; d_call: NA; cdr3_aa: CATSRDLGQSSGANVLTF; cdr3_nt: TGTGCCACCAGCAGAGATCTAGGACAGTCCTCTGGGGCCAACGTCCTGACTTTC
j_call: TRBJ2-2; v_call: TRBV9; clone_size: NA; d_call: NA; cdr3_aa: CASSPNDLRTGELFF; cdr3_nt: TGTGCCAGCAGCCCAAACGACCTGCGGACCGGGGAGCTGTTTTTT
j_call: TRBJ2-1; v_call: TRBV5-4; clone_size: NA; d_call: TRBD2; cdr3_aa: CASSAGLVGSNEQFF; cdr3_nt: TGTGCCAGCAGCGCGGGACTAGTGGGAAGCAATGAGCAGTTCTTC
j_call: TRBJ1-2; v_call: TRBV5-1; clone_size: NA; d_call: NA; cdr3_aa: CASSPHTVDPFGYTF; cdr3_nt: TGCGCCAGCAGCCCACACACAGTTGACCCTTTTGGCTACACCTTC
j_call: TRBJ1-2; v_call: TRBV18; clone_size: NA; d_call: TRBD1; cdr3_aa: CASSPPTDRLYGYTF; cdr3_nt: TGTGCCAGCTCACCACCAACGGACAGGCTCTATGGCTACACCTTC
j_call: TRBJ1-1; v_call: TRBV15; clone_size: NA; d_call: NA; cdr3_aa: CATSTRTAWPNTEAFF; cdr3_nt: TGTGCCACCAGCACCAGGACAGCCTGGCCGAACACTGAAGCTTTCTTT
j_call: TRBJ1-4; v_call: TRBV30; clone_size: NA; d_call: NA; cdr3_aa: CAWSVQGVSREKLFF; cdr3_nt: TGTGCCTGGAGTGTACAGGGAGTATCTCGTGAAAAACTGTTTTTT
j_call: TRBJ1-1; v_call: TRBV30; clone_size: NA; d_call: TRBD1; cdr3_aa: CAWTRQGNTEAFF; cdr3_nt: TGTGCCTGGACCAGACAGGGTAACACTGAAGCTTTCTTT
j_call: TRBJ2-2; v_call: TRBV5-1; clone_size: few; d_call: NA; cdr3_aa: CASSFLIRGSGELFF; cdr3_nt: TGCGCCAGCAGCTTTTTAATTCGGGGTTCCGGGGAGCTGTTTTTT
j_call: TRBJ1-5; v_call: TRBV10-3; clone_size: NA; d_call: TRBD1; cdr3_aa: CAISEKQGGGNQPQHF; cdr3_nt: TGTGCCATCAGCGAGAAACAGGGGGGCGGCAATCAGCCCCAGCATTTT
j_call: TRBJ2-7; v_call: TRBV4-2; clone_size: NA; d_call: NA; cdr3_aa: CASSPGLGSYEQYF; cdr3_nt: TGTGCCAGCAGCCCGGGACTGGGGTCCTACGAGCAGTACTTC
j_call: TRBJ1-2; v_call: TRBV6-4; clone_size: medium-sized; d_call: NA; cdr3_aa: CASSDYSLYGYTF; cdr3_nt: TGTGCCAGCAGTGACTACAGCCTTTATGGCTACACCTTC
j_call: TRBJ1-3; v_call: TRBV9; clone_size: NA; d_call: NA; cdr3_aa: CASSVEDSGNTIYF; cdr3_nt: TGTGCCAGCAGCGTAGAGGACAGTGGAAACACCATATATTTT
j_call: TRBJ2-5; v_call: TRBV5-4; clone_size: NA; d_call: TRBD2; cdr3_aa: CASSLILAGADQETQYF; cdr3_nt: TGTGCCAGCAGCTTGATCCTAGCGGGGGCGGATCAAGAGACCCAGTACTTC
j_call: TRBJ1-1; v_call: TRBV19; clone_size: NA; d_call: NA; cdr3_aa: CASQDHEVSGPEAFF; cdr3_nt: TGTGCCAGTCAGGATCATGAAGTTAGCGGTCCTGAAGCTTTCTTT
j_call: TRBJ2-5; v_call: TRBV29-1; clone_size: NA; d_call: NA; cdr3_aa: CSVVVPDRVYETQYF; cdr3_nt: TGCAGCGTTGTGGTCCCCGACAGAGTGTACGAGACCCAGTACTTC
j_call: TRBJ1-2; v_call: TRBV4-3; clone_size: NA; d_call: TRBD1; cdr3_aa: CASSQGPGGRSGYTF; cdr3_nt: TGCGCCAGCAGCCAAGGGCCAGGGGGAAGAAGTGGCTACACCTTC